These 25 T cell receptor beta chains share one sample of origin, sequenced in a study of blood T cell repertoires in COVID-19. Using immunoSEQ multiplex PCR, the repertoire was profiled, and TCRdb retains in-frame clones only, with some absent. Among around 90,000 clones, around four fifths were seen once, and the ten largest hold 12%. Sequenced material: peripheral blood. The receptors shown here come from a woman in her 70s with active or convalescent COVID-19.

V usage is TRBV7-9 and J usage is TRBJ2-7; maybe TRBD1 (6 bases). V was pared by 5 bases and J by 0 bases, with 23 bases between. The CDR3 length is 18 residues. Germline V CDR1 and CDR2: SEHNR, FQNEAQ (reference sequence). Here the CDR3 reads CASSPKTHGTTTSYEQYF. The CDR3, as DNA: TGTGCCAGCAGCCCAAAGACGCACGGGACAACTACCTCCTACGAGCAGTACTTC.

CDR3 residues: CASSQAGGANVLTF. The CDR3 coding sequence is TGCGCCAGCAGCCAAGCGGGTGGGGCCAACGTCCTGACTTTC. This chain links TRBV4-1 with TRBJ2-6, with unresolved D. Germline CDR1 is MGHRA and CDR2 is YSYEKL. V shed 1 base and J shed 3 bases, with 4 bases lying between them. The CDR3 length is 14 residues.

The CDR3 sequence: CARSAGQGGNYGYTF. DNA of the CDR3: TGTGCCAGAAGCGCCGGACAGGGCGGTAACTATGGCTACACCTTC. The gene calls are TRBV5-3 and TRBJ1-2, with 8 bases aligning to TRBD1. TRBV5-3 is known as an ORF, though its function is uncertain. CDR3 length: 15 amino acids. After removal of 4 bases from V and 1 base from J, the junction contained 6 bases not matched to a gene.

V usage is TRBV5-1 and J usage is TRBJ2-3, with TRBD2 identical over 12 bases. Germline V gene lookup returns CDR1 SGHRS and CDR2 YFSETQ. The trim removed 0 bases at V and 0 bases at J, leaving 5 bases unmatched. The CDR3 has 18 amino acids. CDR3 protein: CASSLELAGGVSTDTQYF. DNA of the CDR3: TGCGCCAGCAGCTTGGAACTAGCGGGGGGCGTGAGCACAGATACGCAGTATTTT.

The CDR3 DNA is TGTGCCAGCAGCGGCCGAGACAGGGGCTCAGGCACTGAAGCTTTCTTT. Residues: CASSGRDRGSGTEAFF. J is TRBJ1-1 and V is TRBV5-4, with 8 bases matching TRBD1. From germline, CDR1 is SGHNT and CDR2 YYREEE (reference sequence). The CDR3 is made up of 16 amino acids. The ends lost 4 bases at V and 4 bases at J; junction bases unmatched: 12. Full variable domain (rest looked up from reference TRBV5-4 and TRBJ1-1): ETGVTQSPTHLIKTRGQQVTLRCSSQSGHNTVSWYQQALGQGPQFIFQYYREEENGRGNFPPRFSGLQFPNYSSELNVNALELDDSALYLCASSGRDRGSGTEAFFGQGTRLTVV.

This clone was observed a few times. This chain links TRBV6-5 with TRBJ2-7, with 9 positions matching TRBD1. The CDR3 spans 14 residues. V dropped 6 bases and J dropped 0; count of bases not matched to a gene: 3. Germline CDR1 reads MNHEY; CDR2 reads SVGAGI. The CDR3 DNA reads as TGTGCCAGCAGCTCGGACAGGGGCTCCTACGAGCAGTACTTC. Protein sequence: CASSSDRGSYEQYF.

The chain carries TRBV5-6 and TRBJ1-6; D remains ambiguous. Between the trimmed V and J ends, which lost 0 bases and 0 bases, there was a span of 7 bases. The V gene's germline CDR1 is SGHDT and CDR2 YYEEEE. The CDR3 runs to 16 residues. CDR3 region: CASSLVLSSYNSPLHF. Here the CDR3 DNA reads TGTGCCAGCAGCTTGGTGCTAAGCTCCTATAATTCACCCCTCCACTTT. Looking up the rest from reference TRBV5-6 and TRBJ1-6 gives the full variable domain: DAGVTQSPTHLIKTRGQQVTLRCSPKSGHDTVSWYQQALGQGPQFIFQYYEEEERQRGNFPDRFSGHQFPNYSSELNVNALLLGDSALYLCASSLVLSSYNSPLHFGNGTRLTVT.

J is TRBJ1-1 and V is TRBV3-1 (or the pseudogene TRBV3-2); maybe TRBD1 (6 bases). Trimming pared 1 base from V and 5 bases from J, leaving 11 bases between. This CDR3 comprises 14 residues. CDR1 LGHDT and CDR2 YNNKEL come from the germline V gene (reference sequence). CDR3 bases: TGTGCCAGCAGCCAAGCAGGGGAAGGGACTGAAGCTTTCTTT. Amino acid sequence: CASSQAGEGTEAFF.

This clone was seen a few times. V gene TRBV5-6 combines with J gene TRBJ1-1; 9 bases agree with TRBD1. The CDR3 is 16 amino acids. V trimming: 4 bases; J trimming: 4 bases; junction bases outside the gene matches: 11. Germline loops: CDR1 SGHDT, CDR2 YYEEEE. The CDR3 is CASSHSDRGYFTEAFF. For the CDR3, the DNA is TGTGCCAGCAGCCACTCGGACAGGGGTTATTTCACTGAAGCTTTCTTT.

The CDR3 is CASSPTPGQPYGYTF. The CDR3 DNA reads TGTGCCAGCAGCCCTACCCCGGGACAGCCCTATGGCTACACCTTC. The chain has TRBV14 and TRBJ1-2; 7 positions agree with TRBD1. J lost 4 bases, V lost 4 bases, and 9 bases had no gene match. CDR1 is SGHDN and CDR2 is FVKESK in the germline V gene. The CDR3 length is 15 residues.

In its sample, this clone was seen a few times. The chain couples TRBV23-1 to TRBJ1-4, with unresolved D. TRBV23-1 is an ORF, with its function uncertain. This CDR3 region has 16 residues. Between the trimmed V and J ends, which lost 2 bases and 0 bases, there was a span of 10 bases. The CDR3 coding sequence is TGCGCCAGCAGTCAAAAGGAGGGTACAACTAATGAAAAACTGTTTTTT. Amino acids: CASSQKEGTTNEKLFF.

This clone was found once. This rearrangement joins TRBV3-1 (or the pseudogene TRBV3-2) to TRBJ1-4; D gene ambiguous. The CDR3 has 15 residues. Between the trimmed V and J ends, which lost 5 bases and 3 bases, there was a span of 13 bases. The V gene's germline CDR1 is LGHDT and CDR2 YNNKEL (reference sequence). The CDR3 spells CASSRAVVSNEKLFF. CDR3 nucleotides: TGTGCCAGCAGCAGAGCGGTCGTATCTAATGAAAAACTGTTTTTT.

CDR3 loop: CAITPQGSYGYTF. Written as DNA, the CDR3 is TGTGCCATCACCCCACAGGGATCCTATGGCTACACCTTC. The J gene is TRBJ1-2, the V gene TRBV10-3, with D perhaps TRBD1 (6 bases). The V end lost 7 bases, the J end lost 4 bases, and 13 bases lay between the germline ends. The CDR3 length is 13 residues. Germline V gene sequence: CDR1 ENHRY, CDR2 SYGVKD.

A note on this clone: Other nucleotide sequences from this sample produce the same CDR3. The chain carries TRBV2 and TRBJ2-7; 8 bases agree with TRBD1. The CDR3 spans 13 residues. V dropped 6 bases and J dropped 3; count of bases not matched to a gene: 4. Looked up from germline, CDR1 is SNHLY and CDR2 is FYNNEI. CDR3 loop: CASSGTGGYEQYF. The CDR3 nucleotides read TGTGCCAGCAGCGGTACAGGGGGCTACGAGCAGTACTTC.

The chain uses TRBV2 and TRBJ2-1, with D maybe TRBD2 (7 bases). Trimming removed 0 bases at V and 0 bases at J, with 12 bases between. From germline, CDR1 is SNHLY and CDR2 FYNNEI. The CDR3 is 17 residues long. The CDR3 reads CASSEALGGGSYNEQFF. The CDR3 bases are TGTGCCAGCAGTGAAGCGCTAGGGGGGGGCTCCTACAATGAGCAGTTCTTC. Supplemented by reference TRBV2 and TRBJ2-1, the full variable domain reads EPEVTQTPSHQVTQMGQEVILRCVPISNHLYFYWYRQILGQKVEFLVSFYNNEISEKSEIFDDQFSVERPDGSNFTLKIRSTKLEDSAMYFCASSEALGGGSYNEQFFGPGTRLTVL.

Written as DNA, the CDR3 is TGTGCCAGCAGCAAAGTTCCTAGTGACGCTGAAGCTTTCTTT. Encoded protein: CASSKVPSDAEAFF. J is TRBJ1-1 and V is TRBV21-1. TRBV21-1 is a known pseudogene. The CDR3 loop spans 14 amino acids.

The genes are TRBV25-1 and TRBJ1-3; a possible D gene is TRBD1 (5 bases). The CDR3 runs to 15 residues. The V gene's germline CDR1 is MGHDK and CDR2 SYGVNS. Trimming shortened V by 3 bases and J by 2 bases, and 11 bases separated the two germline ends. CDR3 loop: CASSEQGSPGNTIYF. The CDR3 DNA reads TGTGCCAGCAGTGAGCAGGGATCTCCTGGAAACACCATATATTTT.

The chain recombines TRBV19 with TRBJ1-5; D is perhaps TRBD1 (5 bases). CDR1 LNHDA and CDR2 SQIVND come from the germline V gene (reference sequence). Trimming left V 7 bases short and J 6 bases short, with 13 bases between. CDR3 size: 13 residues. The DNA of the CDR3 is TGTGCCAGTACTCCCCAGGGCGGTCAGCCCCAGCATTTT. This encodes CASTPQGGQPQHF.

This chain links TRBV11-2 with TRBJ1-2; 8 bases map to TRBD1. The germline gives CDR1 SGHAT, CDR2 FQNNGV. With V trimmed by 2 bases and J by 8 bases, 10 bases remained unmatched. This CDR3 contains 15 residues. The CDR3, as DNA: TGTGCCAGCAGCTTATTGACTTCAGGGGGCGGCGGCTACACCTTC. It specifies CASSLLTSGGGGYTF.

This clone was observed a handful of times. The rearrangement joins TRBV5-6 to TRBJ1-3; tentatively, D is TRBD1 (6 bases). This CDR3 region has 15 residues. Per the germline V gene, CDR1 is SGHDT and CDR2 is YYEEEE. Trimming stripped 4 bases from V and 0 bases from J, with 11 bases between. In DNA, the CDR3 is TGTGCCAGCAGCACAGGGTACATCTCTGGAAACACCATATATTTT. Amino acids: CASSTGYISGNTIYF. Using reference TRBV5-6 and TRBJ1-3 for the parts outside the CDR3, the full variable domain is DAGVTQSPTHLIKTRGQQVTLRCSPKSGHDTVSWYQQALGQGPQFIFQYYEEEERQRGNFPDRFSGHQFPNYSSELNVNALLLGDSALYLCASSTGYISGNTIYFGEGSWLTVV.

V gene TRBV19 combines with J gene TRBJ1-5; tentative D call: TRBD1 (6 bases). Trimming took 4 bases from V and 6 from J, leaving 13 bases between them. There are 14 residues in the CDR3. From germline, CDR1 is LNHDA and CDR2 SQIVND (reference sequence). This CDR3 is CASSTPGTSQPQHF. CDR3 in DNA: TGTGCCAGTAGTACCCCCGGGACATCTCAGCCCCAGCATTTT.

This clone was recorded a few times. The rearrangement uses TRBV5-5 and TRBJ2-7, with 7 bases identical to TRBD2. Trimming at V came to 3 bases and at J to 0 bases, leaving 3 bases not matched to a gene. This CDR3 has 14 residues. CDR1 is SGHKS, CDR2 YYEKEE, per germline (reference sequence). The CDR3 nucleotides read TGTGCCAGCAGCTCCCGGGACTACTCCTACGAGCAGTACTTC. Translated, it gives CASSSRDYSYEQYF.

The chain uses TRBV10-1 and TRBJ1-5; 7 bases map to TRBD1. The CDR3 length is 16 residues. With V trimmed by 3 bases and J by 4 bases, 9 bases remained unmatched. From germline, CDR1 is WNHNN and CDR2 SYGVQD (reference sequence). The CDR3 loop reads CASSDFCDRDNQPQHF. CDR3 nucleotide sequence: TGCGCCAGCAGTGATTTCTGTGACAGGGATAATCAGCCCCAGCATTTT.

This sequence joins TRBV6-2 or TRBV6-3 and TRBJ1-6; D is possibly TRBD1 (6 bases). The CDR3 loop spans 14 amino acids. CDR1 and CDR2 from the germline V gene are MNHEY and SVGEGT. Trimming pared 6 bases from V and 5 bases from J, leaving 11 bases between. The CDR3 loop reads CASSQQGNNSPLHF. CDR3 nucleotide sequence: TGTGCCAGCAGCCAACAGGGAAATAATTCACCCCTCCACTTT.

The chain uses TRBV19 and TRBJ1-1, with a possible D match to TRBD1 (6 bases). The germline CDR1 and CDR2 sequences are LNHDA and SQIVND (reference sequence). The CDR3 contains 12 residues. Trimming left V 5 bases short and J 5 bases short, with 9 bases between. The CDR3, as DNA: TGTGCCAGTAGTGAGGGACAAACTGAAGCTTTCTTT. Encoded protein: CASSEGQTEAFF.